This T cell receptor beta chain emerged from a study of T cell responses to AZD1222 COVID-19 vaccine. Germline V gene lookup returns CDR1 SGHVS and CDR2 FQNEAQ. CDR3 length: 16 residues. With 6 bases removed from V and 3 bases from J, the gap between germline ends came to 17 bases. Study observations and caveats: Only five or six AZD1222 recipients were seropositive at baseline. Spike-specific TCRs gained breadth and depth after people received two AZD1222 doses. Repertoire sampling was restricted to post-peak T cell response timepoints.

TCRdb's copy holds only in-frame clones and misses some; the assay was immunoSEQ multiplex PCR. The table includes about 270,000 clones, roughly 93% detected once. As regards this clone: Its antigen remains unidentified.

This sequence joins TRBV7-8 and TRBJ2-2, with D tentatively TRBD1 or TRBD2 (6 bases each). The sequencing used peripheral blood, collected 28 days after the second AZD1222 dose. The clonotype was recovered from an adult who received the AZD1222 COVID-19 vaccine. CDR3 residues: CASRGLSRGDTGELFF. In nucleotides, the CDR3 is TGTGCCAGCAGGGGCTTATCGAGGGGGGACACCGGGGAGCTGTTTTTT. Together with reference TRBV7-8 and TRBJ2-2, the CDR3 gives the full variable domain: GAGVSQSPRYKVAKRGQDVALRCDPISGHVSLFWYQQALGQGPEFLTYFQNEAQLDKSGLPSDRFFAERPEGSVSTLKIQRTQQEDSAVYLCASRGLSRGDTGELFFGEGSRLTVL.